These 4 T cell receptor beta chains were all obtained from the same sample, sequenced in a study of blood T cell repertoires in COVID-19 (TCRdb year 2020). The library came from the immunoSEQ multiplex PCR assay. The table was pulled from immuneACCESS by TCRdb, which kept in-frame rearrangements only. Such tables lose some clones; where checked, under half of the loss comes from unresolved V genes, and the rest has no known cause. Present in this sample are around 58,000 clones, about 91% of which were seen just once. 7.3% of the sample is held by the ten biggest clonotypes. Sequencing was done on a sample of peripheral blood. The receptor set was obtained from an older woman with active or convalescent COVID-19.

The V gene is TRBV12-3 or TRBV12-4, the J gene TRBJ2-7; D unresolved. The CDR3 is 13 amino acids. V dropped 3 bases and J dropped 5 bases, with 11 bases sitting between them. CDR3 protein: CASSFPPQDEQYF. The CDR3 DNA reads TGTGCCAGCAGTTTTCCCCCCCAGGACGAGCAGTACTTC.

V and J are TRBV19 and TRBJ2-3; TRBD2 aligns across 11 bases. The V gene end was trimmed by 2 bases and the J gene end by 5 bases; junction bases not matched to a gene: 3. This CDR3 region has 15 residues. The germline V gene has CDR1 LNHDA and CDR2 SQIVND (reference sequence). The CDR3 loop reads CASSIYLAGGDTQYF. CDR3 DNA: TGTGCCAGTAGTATATATCTAGCGGGAGGAGATACGCAGTATTTT. Full variable domain (outside the CDR3, taken from reference TRBV19 and TRBJ2-3): DGGITQSPKYLFRKEGQNVTLSCEQNLNHDAMYWYRQDPGQGLRLIYYSQIVNDFQKGDIAEGYSVSREKKESFPLTVTSAQKNPTAFYLCASSIYLAGGDTQYFGPGTRLTVL.

This chain links TRBV9 with TRBJ1-6; 10 bases line up with TRBD1. V shed 4 bases, J shed 6 bases, and the junction held 7 bases outside the gene matches. CDR1 and CDR2 (germline): SGDLS, YYNGEE. CDR3 size: 16 residues. The chain's CDR3 is CASSLDRGTINSPLHF. The CDR3 region has the DNA TGTGCCAGCAGCTTGGACAGGGGGACGATTAATTCACCCCTCCACTTT.

The DNA of the CDR3 is TGTGCCACCACTAAGGGACTAGCGGGAGGAAACACAGATACGCAGTATTTT. Its translation: CATTKGLAGGNTDTQYF. The chain carries TRBV15 and TRBJ2-3, with TRBD2 matching over 15 bases. J gave up 2 bases and V 7 bases, and 7 bases lay outside the gene matches. Germline-derived CDR1 and CDR2 are LNHNV and YYDKDF (reference sequence). The CDR3 is made up of 17 amino acids.